This T cell receptor beta chain emerged from a study of blood T cell repertoires in COVID-19 (dated by TCRdb to the early 2020s). Background for the entire study: Collaborator samples came from the United States, Italy and Spain and covered acute and convalescent phases of COVID-19. HLA class I and class II types, where available, came from metadata supplied by the sample provider rather than from assay-based typing. Subjects who had been exposed to COVID-19, were actively infected with it, or had recovered from it provided the deeply sampled blood TCRbeta repertoires that made up the dataset. The repertoires were released in a freely available public database meant as a resource for research on the immune response to SARS-CoV-2. Nearly every sample came with metadata listing a de-identified subject ID, COVID-19 status, age in years and sex. The samples were drawn from two sources: the first 160 participants of the ongoing ImmuneRACE study, and 1,000 to 1,500 subjects contributed by 6 global collaborators. The prospective study material was composed of cDNA or gDNA derived from T cells, B-cell-depleted T cells, or PBMCs.

Trimming costs V 1 base and J 5 bases, and their ends lie 16 bases apart. CDR1 and CDR2 are read off the germline V gene as MNHEY and SVGAGI. The CDR3 goes from the cysteine to the phenylalanine over 16 residues. The entry retains the CDR3 DNA only, 48 bases that are in frame from base 1. Study-wide findings and limitations: How much clinical and demographic metadata was included differed by source and by participant, and the metadata was provided uncurated.

Turning to this clone: Its antigen remains unidentified. Base qualities are not recorded, but no much larger clone differs from it by a single base.

The immunoSEQ Assay, a bias-controlled multiplex PCR, was used to amplify TCRbeta CDR3 regions from genomic DNA. As for the original processing: The number of nucleated cells in each sample was estimated from the amplification of reference gene primers within the assay. To quantify the absolute abundance of each unique TCRbeta CDR3 rearrangement, sequence reads were collapsed and filtered. Productive Simpson clonality was computed per sample as the square root of Simpson's diversity index over productive rearrangements. The immuneACCESS repertoire file appears here via TCRdb, limited to in-frame rearrangements. These files lack a portion of the clones; in checked studies, under half of the deficit traces to unresolved V genes, and the cause of the others is not known. The V and J calls and clone size are taken from that table; D and trimming were inferred from the DNA. The sample table records hundreds of thousands of clones; 83% of these occur just once. The ten largest clones take up roughly 1.2% of the sample.

One collaborating source in Seattle enrolled patients during active infection and followed them longitudinally through the course of disease. Each collaborating institution followed its own protocols to collect whole blood in K2EDTA tubes. Collaborator samples were shipped for TCRbeta analysis as frozen whole blood, isolated PBMCs, or DNA extracted from either sample type. Source material: peripheral blood. The V and J segments used are TRBV6-5 and TRBJ2-3; the D gene is possibly TRBD2, with 6 bases matching. This receptor was obtained from a woman in her twenties or thirties with COVID-19, enrolled during active disease. The DNA sequence is given as TGTGCCAGCAGTTACTTTCCGATTGGAGGGAAAGATACGCAGTATTTT. This yields the protein CASSYFPIGGKDTQYF.